A selection of T cell receptor beta chains follows, all from one sample in a study of control samples from healthy donors and cancer patients. TCRdb keeps only in-frame clones here, not all; method: immunoSEQ multiplex PCR. The sample includes approximately 37,000 clones, roughly 92% of them seen just once. What was sequenced was blood. The origin of the receptors is a woman between 50 and 59 years old in good health. CDR3s include the opening cysteine and the closing phenylalanine or tryptophan. D genes are given only for firm matches. Clone sizes are given selectively: once, few, many, or a class where the clone is expanded.

>NA|TRBV3-1/TRBV3-2|TRBJ1-3|NA
TGTGCCAGCAGCCTGCTGGGAGGGGGCTCTGGAAACACCATATATTTT
CASSLLGGGSGNTIYF
>NA|TRBV6-5|TRBJ1-5|NA
TGTGCCAGCAGGCATGGAGAGGGCCCCCAGCATTTT
CASRHGEGPQHF
>NA|TRBV6-6|TRBJ2-7|NA
TGTGCCAGCAGTTACCAGGGCGAGCAGTACTTC
CASSYQGEQYF
>NA|TRBV6-4|TRBJ2-1|TRBD2
TGTGCCAGCAGTGACTCTCTGGCTAGCGGTGAGCAGTTCTTC
CASSDSLASGEQFF
>NA|TRBV5-4|TRBJ2-1|TRBD2
TGTGCCAGCAGCAGGAGCGGGGGCCCCTACAATGAGCAGTTCTTC
CASSRSGGPYNEQFF
>NA|TRBV6-2/TRBV6-3|TRBJ1-3|TRBD1
TGTGCCAGCAGCCGCCGGGACAGCTCTGGAAACACCATATATTTT
CASSRRDSSGNTIYF
>NA|TRBV6-5|TRBJ2-3|NA
TGTGCCAGCGGGGTCACCGCAGGGGGCACAGATACGCAGTATTTT
CASGVTAGGTDTQYF
>NA|TRBV7-2|TRBJ2-1|TRBD2
TGTGCCAGCAGCTCGGGACTAGGTTACAATGAGCAGTTCTTC
CASSSGLGYNEQFF
>NA|TRBV30|TRBJ1-2|TRBD1
TGTGCCTGGAGTGGCACAGGGGCGCGGTACTATGGCTACACCTTC
CAWSGTGARYYGYTF
>NA|TRBV4-3|TRBJ1-5|NA
TGCGCCAGCAGCGTGCAACTCAATCAGCCCCAGCATTTT
CASSVQLNQPQHF
>few|TRBV6-5|TRBJ1-1|TRBD1
TGTGCCAGCAGTATAACAGGGGGCCGGAACACTGAAGCTTTCTTT
CASSITGGRNTEAFF
>NA|TRBV5-1|TRBJ2-2|NA
TGCGCCAGCAGCTTGTTCGAGGGGCGCGGGACCGGGGAGCTGTTTTTT
CASSLFEGRGTGELFF
>NA|TRBV29-1|TRBJ1-4|NA
TGCAGCGTGTCCGGAGGACGGGGTAATGAAAAACTGTTTTTT
CSVSGGRGNEKLFF
>NA|TRBV6-5|TRBJ1-1|TRBD1
TGTGCCAGCAGCTCCGACAGGGGGGGCGTTGCTTTCTTT
CASSSDRGGVAFF
>few|TRBV5-4|TRBJ2-1|NA
TGTGCCAGCAGCGAAGAGGACTATGAGCAGTTCTTC
CASSEEDYEQFF
>NA|TRBV5-6|TRBJ1-2|NA
TGTGCCAGCAGCCGACGACAGATATCTAACTATGGCTACACCTTC
CASSRRQISNYGYTF
>NA|TRBV6-4|TRBJ2-1|TRBD1
TGTGCCAGCAGTCCCGGGACAGGGGGCCCGGATGAGCAGTTCTTC
CASSPGTGGPDEQFF
>NA|TRBV30|TRBJ2-1|NA
TGTGCCTGGAGTTTAGTGAACAATGAGCAGTTCTTC
CAWSLVNNEQFF
>once|TRBV24-1|TRBJ2-7|NA
TGTGCCACCAGTGATCCTCAGGGGGGAGTCTACGAGCAGTACTTC
CATSDPQGGVYEQYF
>NA|TRBV19|TRBJ2-5|NA
TGTGCCAGTAGTATAGGGGGTGGGGCGCCGAGAGAGACCCAGTACTTC
CASSIGGGAPRETQYF
>NA|TRBV7-5|TRBJ2-7|NA
TGTGTCAGAAGCTTAGTAGCGGGGGGGCCCCTTTTCGGAAACGAGCAGTACTTC
CVRSLVAGGPLFGNEQYF
>NA|TRBV10-3|TRBJ2-3|NA
TGTGCCATCAGCTTGGAAACAGATACGCAGTATTTT
CAISLETDTQYF
>once|TRBV28|TRBJ1-1|NA
TGTGCCAGCAGTTTATTTCGAGGGGCCACTGAAGCTTTCTTT
CASSLFRGATEAFF
>NA|TRBV5-6|TRBJ1-3|NA
TGTGCCAGCAGGCGGACAGTTGCTGGAAACACCATATATTTT
CASRRTVAGNTIYF
>NA|TRBV5-1|TRBJ2-1|NA
TGCGCCAGCAGCCCTCACCGCGGGGACTCCTACAATGAGCAGTTCTTC
CASSPHRGDSYNEQFF
>once|TRBV7-2|TRBJ1-6|NA
TGTGCCAGCAGCTTGGAGGGTACTAATAATTCACCCCTCCACTTT
CASSLEGTNNSPLHF
>NA|TRBV29-1|TRBJ2-3|NA
TGCAGCGCCTCAGGGGGGGCAGGGACAGATACGCAGTATTTT
CSASGGAGTDTQYF
>NA|TRBV29-1|TRBJ2-3|NA
TGCAGCGTCACAGGGTGGGTGGTGGATACGCAGTATTTT
CSVTGWVVDTQYF
>NA|TRBV30|TRBJ1-1|NA
TGTGCCTGGAGCACGGGGGGTTCTGAAGCTTTCTTT
CAWSTGGSEAFF
>NA|TRBV7-9|TRBJ2-2|NA
TGTGCCAGCAGCTTATGGACCGGGGGCGGGGAGCTGTTTTTT
CASSLWTGGGELFF
>NA|TRBV3-1/TRBV3-2|TRBJ2-1|NA
TGTGCCAGCAGCCGAACGCGAGGTAATAGGGGGAATGAGCAGTTCTTC
CASSRTRGNRGNEQFF